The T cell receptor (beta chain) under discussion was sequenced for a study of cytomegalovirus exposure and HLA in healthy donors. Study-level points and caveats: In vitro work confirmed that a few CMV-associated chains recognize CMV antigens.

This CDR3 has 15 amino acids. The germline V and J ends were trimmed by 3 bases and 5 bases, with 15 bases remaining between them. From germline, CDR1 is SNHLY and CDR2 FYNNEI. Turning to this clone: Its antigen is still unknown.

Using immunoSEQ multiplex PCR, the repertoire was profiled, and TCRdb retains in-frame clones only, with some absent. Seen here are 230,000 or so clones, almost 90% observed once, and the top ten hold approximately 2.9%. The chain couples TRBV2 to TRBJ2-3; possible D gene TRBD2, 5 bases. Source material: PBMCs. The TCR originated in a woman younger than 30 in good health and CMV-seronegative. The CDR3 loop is CASSEGSGIQDTQYF. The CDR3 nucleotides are TGTGCCAGCAGTGAGGGGTCCGGGATTCAAGATACGCAGTATTTT.